Listed below are T cell receptor beta chains from one sample, sequenced in a study of CD8 T cells in Susac syndrome. TCRdb ran MiXCR on the immunoSEQ multiplex PCR reads and lists one entry per CDR3 protein. Here the sample spans about 400,000 distinct CDR3 sequences, more than 80% being singletons. Sequenced: CD8+ T cells from PBMCs. The receptor source for this set is a human donor with multiple sclerosis. CDR3s include the opening cysteine and the closing phenylalanine or tryptophan. Fields, in order: V gene, D gene, J gene, clone size, CDR3 protein, CDR3 DNA. The D gene is left open where the match is weak. Some rows mark clone size as missing; the rest say once, few, many or name a class of expanded clone.

TRBV6-5	TRBD1	TRBJ1-1	NA	CASSYGTGKTEAFF	TGTGCCAGCAGTTATGGGACAGGGAAGACAGAAGCTTTCTTT
TRBV27	TRBD1	TRBJ2-7	NA	CASSPAGTGVDEQYF	TGTGCCAGCAGCCCGGCCGGGACAGGGGTCGACGAGCAGTACTTC
TRBV29-1	TRBD2	TRBJ2-7	NA	CSVESREDEQYF	TGCAGCGTTGAGTCCCGGGAGGACGAGCAGTACTTC
TRBV27	NA	TRBJ2-1	NA	CASSSDGGVAYNEQFF	TGTGCCAGCAGTTCCGACGGGGGAGTAGCCTACAATGAGCAGTTCTTC
TRBV7-3	NA	TRBJ2-7	NA	CASSLWKDSEQYF	TGTGCCAGCAGCTTATGGAAGGACAGCGAGCAGTACTTC
TRBV30	TRBD1	TRBJ2-2	NA	CAYWDRNTGELFF	TGTGCCTACTGGGACAGAAACACCGGGGAGCTGTTTTTT
TRBV27	NA	TRBJ1-6	NA	CASSPGGGYNSPLHF	TGTGCCAGCAGCCCCGGTGGGGGGTATAATTCACCCCTCCACTTT
TRBV5-1	TRBD1	TRBJ2-3	NA	CASSGGTGGLNTQYF	TGCGCCAGCAGCGGGGGGACAGGGGGCCTAAATACGCAGTATTTT
TRBV19	NA	TRBJ1-2	NA	CASQGGREALGYTF	TGTGCCAGTCAGGGAGGCAGGGAAGCGCTCGGCTACACCTTC
TRBV5-4	TRBD2	TRBJ2-1	NA	CASSFGTSYNEQFF	TGTGCCAGCAGCTTTGGGACTAGCTACAATGAGCAGTTCTTC
TRBV10-3	TRBD1	TRBJ1-1	NA	CAISRQGWNTEAFF	TGTGCCATCAGTCGACAGGGTTGGAACACTGAAGCTTTCTTT
TRBV5-6	NA	TRBJ2-1	once	CASMADYNEQFF	TGTGCCAGCATGGCAGACTACAATGAGCAGTTCTTC
TRBV12-5	NA	TRBJ2-7	NA	CASGLVTGSYEQYF	TGTGCTAGTGGTTTGGTAACAGGATCCTACGAGCAGTACTTC
TRBV6-5	NA	TRBJ2-7	few	CASSYSQGSSYEQYF	TGTGCCAGCAGTTACTCTCAGGGGAGCTCCTACGAGCAGTACTTC
TRBV27	NA	TRBJ1-1	once	CASSLSRAMNTEAFF	TGTGCCAGCAGTTTGAGCAGGGCCATGAACACTGAAGCTTTCTTT
TRBV6-4	NA	TRBJ1-5	NA	CASSDSFEGFVNQPQHF	TGTGCCAGCAGTGACTCTTTCGAGGGTTTCGTCAATCAGCCCCAGCATTTT
TRBV27	NA	TRBJ1-5	NA	CASSLAQGGDQPQHF	TGTGCCAGCAGTTTAGCCCAGGGTGGTGATCAGCCCCAGCATTTT
TRBV6-1	TRBD1	TRBJ1-2	NA	CASTHVDRDNYGYTF	TGTGCCAGCACCCACGTAGACAGGGATAACTATGGCTACACCTTC
TRBV24-1	NA	TRBJ2-6	NA	CATSDFQGAGANVLTF	TGTGCCACCAGTGATTTCCAAGGGGCCGGGGCCAACGTCCTGACTTTC
TRBV27	NA	TRBJ2-1	NA	CASSFDRNEQFF	TGTGCCAGCAGTTTCGACAGAAATGAGCAGTTCTTC
TRBV27	TRBD1	TRBJ2-2	NA	CASSLYFRDRATGELFF	TGTGCCAGCAGTTTATACTTCCGGGACAGGGCCACCGGGGAGCTGTTTTTT
TRBV5-1	NA	TRBJ1-5	NA	CASSLDVEGNQPQHF	TGCGCCAGCAGCTTGGATGTCGAGGGCAATCAGCCCCAGCATTTT
TRBV5-1	TRBD1	TRBJ1-1	NA	CASSPGQAGWLNTEAFF	TGCGCCAGCAGCCCAGGACAGGCTGGCTGGCTGAACACTGAAGCTTTCTTT
TRBV12-3/TRBV12-4	NA	TRBJ2-3	NA	CASSSDRAGRSTDTQYF	TGTGCCAGCAGTTCCGACCGTGCCGGAAGAAGCACAGATACGCAGTATTTT
TRBV5-8	NA	TRBJ2-1	NA	CASSLAEGAHGGNEQFF	TGTGCCAGCAGCTTGGCGGAGGGGGCGCATGGCGGGAATGAGCAGTTCTTC
TRBV12-3/TRBV12-4	NA	TRBJ2-5	NA	CASSLRGTTVGQETQYF	TGTGCCAGCAGTTTAAGGGGGACGACAGTCGGGCAAGAGACCCAGTACTTC
TRBV14	NA	TRBJ2-1	NA	CASSPRGFYNEQFF	TGTGCCAGCAGCCCTAGGGGTTTCTACAATGAGCAGTTCTTC
TRBV7-9	NA	TRBJ2-7	NA	CASSPDPGEDEQYF	TGTGCCAGCAGCCCGGACCCCGGGGAGGACGAGCAGTACTTC
TRBV19	NA	TRBJ2-1	once	CASSPPTAEEVGEQFF	TGTGCCAGTAGTCCTCCCACGGCGGAAGAGGTCGGTGAGCAGTTCTTC
TRBV7-9	TRBD2	TRBJ2-1	NA	CASSLVVSGRNEQFF	TGTGCCAGCAGCTTAGTGGTTAGCGGGAGGAATGAGCAGTTCTTC
TRBV30	NA	TRBJ2-2	once	CAWSGLTGANTGELFF	TGTGCCTGGAGTGGGCTAACAGGCGCGAACACCGGGGAGCTGTTTTTT
TRBV27	TRBD2	TRBJ2-7	NA	CASSLGLAVTYEQYF	TGTGCCAGCAGTTTAGGGCTAGCGGTTACCTACGAGCAGTACTTC
TRBV27	NA	TRBJ2-1	NA	CASSSLREGNDYNEQFF	TGTGCCAGCAGTTCCCTTCGTGAGGGCAACGACTACAATGAGCAGTTCTTC
TRBV28	NA	TRBJ1-1	NA	CASSLLAGNTEAFF	TGTGCCAGCAGTTTATTGGCAGGGAATACTGAAGCTTTCTTT
TRBV6-5	NA	TRBJ1-1	few	CASSYSWRGNTEAFF	TGTGCCAGCAGTTACTCGTGGAGGGGGAACACTGAAGCTTTCTTT
TRBV7-3	NA	TRBJ2-1	NA	CASSLNAAPYNEQFF	TGTGCCAGCAGCTTAAACGCTGCACCCTACAATGAGCAGTTCTTC
TRBV5-4	NA	TRBJ1-2	once	CASSLETDPYGYTF	TGTGCCAGCAGCTTGGAAACGGACCCCTATGGCTACACCTTC
TRBV29-1	TRBD1	TRBJ2-7	NA	CSVVGTGSSYEQYF	TGCAGCGTTGTAGGGACAGGGAGCTCCTACGAGCAGTACTTC
TRBV3-1	TRBD2	TRBJ2-5	NA	CASSQDMEGREVQQETQYF	TGTGCCAGCAGCCAAGATATGGAAGGGAGGGAGGTTCAACAAGAGACCCAGTACTTC
TRBV28	TRBD1	TRBJ2-7	NA	CASSVTGTGSYEQYF	TGTGCCAGCAGTGTTACCGGGACAGGCTCCTACGAGCAGTACTTC
TRBV12-5	TRBD2	TRBJ2-7	NA	CASGLLTPLGLAGGPLFEQYF	TGTGCTAGTGGTTTGCTTACCCCGCTCGGACTAGCGGGAGGCCCTTTGTTCGAGCAGTACTTC
TRBV24-1	TRBD1	TRBJ1-2	NA	CATSHVPGQGAGYGYTF	TGTGCCACCAGTCACGTCCCGGGACAGGGCGCGGGCTATGGCTACACCTTC
TRBV6-5	NA	TRBJ2-7	NA	CASSYSNSNYEQYF	TGTGCCAGCAGTTACTCGAATTCAAACTACGAGCAGTACTTC
TRBV2	TRBD1	TRBJ2-4	NA	CASSELRDRDGHPPTIQYF	TGTGCCAGCAGTGAATTACGGGACAGGGACGGACACCCCCCCACTATTCAGTACTTC
TRBV4-1	NA	TRBJ2-7	NA	CASSQAAAITYEQYF	TGCGCCAGCAGCCAAGCCGCAGCAATAACCTACGAGCAGTACTTC
TRBV29-1	TRBD1	TRBJ2-7	NA	CSAADRGPVSYEQYF	TGCAGCGCCGCGGACAGGGGGCCTGTGTCCTACGAGCAGTACTTC
TRBV13	NA	TRBJ2-2	NA	CASSFKGIGDGELFF	TGTGCCAGCAGCTTCAAAGGCATCGGGGACGGGGAGCTGTTTTTT
TRBV20-1	TRBD1	TRBJ1-1	NA	CSASGQRVITEAFF	TGCAGTGCTTCGGGACAGAGGGTAATCACTGAAGCTTTCTTT
TRBV2	NA	TRBJ1-1	few	CASSEYPENTEAFF	TGTGCCAGCAGTGAATACCCGGAGAACACTGAAGCTTTCTTT
TRBV29-1	TRBD2	TRBJ2-5	NA	CSVETSGGQETQYF	TGCAGCGTTGAGACTAGCGGGGGCCAAGAGACCCAGTACTTC
TRBV4-1	TRBD2	TRBJ2-7	NA	CASALAGASSYEQYF	TGCGCCAGCGCACTAGCGGGAGCAAGCTCCTACGAGCAGTACTTC
TRBV28	TRBD1	TRBJ1-2	NA	CASSTHGGGQGDYGYTF	TGTGCCAGCAGTACACATGGAGGGGGACAGGGGGACTATGGCTACACCTTC
TRBV7-9	NA	TRBJ2-3	once	CASSFLSREDTQYF	TGTGCCAGCAGCTTCCTTAGCAGGGAGGATACGCAGTATTTT
TRBV4-1	TRBD2	TRBJ2-7	NA	CASSQDRASGSYEQYF	TGCGCCAGCAGCCAAGATAGGGCTAGCGGGTCCTACGAGCAGTACTTC
TRBV14	NA	TRBJ1-1	NA	CASSQDLRGPTEAFF	TGTGCCAGCAGCCAAGATTTGCGCGGTCCCACTGAAGCTTTCTTT